Listed below are T cell receptor beta chains from one sample, sequenced in a study of blood T cell repertoires in COVID-19. This table comes from immunoSEQ multiplex PCR, and its TCRdb copy is limited to in-frame clones, with some not included. This sample has some 130,000 clones; approximately 79% occur once, and the top ten carry about 2.2%. Specimen: PBMCs or T cells enriched from blood (not recorded which). Receptor source: a man aged 40-49 years with acute COVID-19. Each CDR3 is given with its conserved first and last residue. The D gene is left open where the match is weak. Only some rows state a clone size, as once, few, many or a class for expanded clones.

TGTGCCAGCAGCGACGGACAGGGGGGGAACATTCAGTACTTC	CASSDGQGGNIQYF	TRBV7-9	TRBJ2-4	TRBD1	-
TGTGCCAGCAGCTTAGGCGGACTAGCGGGCTACGAGCAGTACTTC	CASSLGGLAGYEQYF	TRBV13	TRBJ2-7	TRBD2	-
TGTGCCAGCAGCCGCGGACTGGACTCCTACGAGCAGTACTTC	CASSRGLDSYEQYF	TRBV3-1/TRBV3-2	TRBJ2-7	-	-
TGTGCCAGCTCACCATCACTGCTCGACGGCGGGGTGGAGCAGTTCTTC	CASSPSLLDGGVEQFF	TRBV18	TRBJ2-1	-	-
TGTGCCAGCAGCGCGGGTAGGGCCCTAAGCACAGATACGCAGTATTTT	CASSAGRALSTDTQYF	TRBV11-2	TRBJ2-3	-	-
TGTGCCAGCAGCTTGGACGTTAGCGGGAGGTACGAGCAGTACTTC	CASSLDVSGRYEQYF	TRBV5-4	TRBJ2-7	TRBD2	-
TGCGCCAGCGGAGAGGGTCAAGCGGAGTTCTTC	CASGEGQAEFF	TRBV5-1	TRBJ2-1	-	-
TGTGCCAGCCGAGGACTAGCGGGTAACAATGAGCAGTTCTTC	CASRGLAGNNEQFF	TRBV2	TRBJ2-1	TRBD2	-
TGTGCCAGCAGCCCGACAGTAAACCAAGAGACCCAGTACTTC	CASSPTVNQETQYF	TRBV7-9	TRBJ2-5	-	-
TGTGCCAGCAGCTTAGATTGGCCAGTTCCTTATGGCTACACCTTC	CASSLDWPVPYGYTF	TRBV5-4	TRBJ1-2	-	-
TGTGCCAGCAGCTTACCTCTAGGCGAGGGAAATGAGCAGTTCTTC	CASSLPLGEGNEQFF	TRBV5-4	TRBJ2-1	-	once
TGTGCCAGCAGCTTGACAGGGTGGGGTCACGAGCAGTACTTC	CASSLTGWGHEQYF	TRBV5-8	TRBJ2-7	-	-
TGTGCCAGCAGCCCCGACAGGGCGGCGTACACCATATATTTT	CASSPDRAAYTIYF	TRBV5-8	TRBJ1-3	TRBD1	-